This paragraph covers one T cell receptor (beta chain) sequence. Its target is not known. Germline loops: CDR1 DFQATT, CDR2 SNEGSKA (reference sequence). V was trimmed by 3 bases and J by 7 bases, leaving 28 bases between them. The CDR3 totals 18 residues. This sample's TCRbeta library carried unique molecular identifier barcodes. Using its own MiXCR run on the PCR reads, TCRdb lists one record per CDR3 protein. The sample includes a few hundred thousand distinct CDR3 sequences, 15% to 20% seen only once; the top ten take under 30%. This sample is part of a study of T-cell reconstitution after alpha-beta-depleted transplantation in children. Study-level findings and limits: Several hundred expanded graft clones reportedly gave rise to the alpha-beta T cells present about two months after transplant. One year after transplant, T-cell counts and diversity came mostly from newly produced T cells. Day-60 TCRbeta diversity that was high in some patients was derived from surviving recipient T cells and thymic progenitors.

This receptor was identified in a boy younger than two who had a stem cell transplant for Wiskott-Aldrich syndrome, so the T cells may come from the graft donor. The chain combines TRBV20-1 with TRBJ2-1, with D perhaps TRBD1 (5 bases). The starting material was PBMCs, mostly from graft donor cells, obtained 360 days after TCRalphabeta/CD19-depleted stem cell transplant. The CDR3: CSASPTVRVNPYLNEQFF. The CDR3 region has the DNA TGCAGTGCTAGCCCGACAGTTCGAGTTAACCCTTACCTGAATGAGCAGTTCTTC.